This T cell receptor beta chain stems from a study of T-cell reconstitution after alpha-beta-depleted transplantation in children (TCRdb year 2016). Notes on the research overall: Using TCR repertoire profiling, the study followed T-cell immune reconstitution in a quantitative way in children after TCRalphabeta/CD19-depleted allogeneic hematopoietic cell transplantation.

The library relied on PCR. Sequencing instrument: Illumina HiSeq 2500. TCR library preparation used molecular barcoding, with unique molecular identifiers applied to normalize quantification of the TCRbeta repertoire. The public reads were reprocessed in TCRdb via fastp at Q25 and MiXCR, keeping in-frame beta chains. Here each entry gathers all rows of one CDR3 protein and keeps the most common genes and DNA. This sample holds 200,000 to 300,000 distinct CDR3 sequences; around 11% were observed only once. The ten largest clones add up to approximately 2.9% of the sample. There are 16 amino acids in the CDR3, from cysteine to phenylalanine inclusive. Only the CDR3 part of the read is kept: 48 bases, read in frame from the first base. V and J are truncated by 5 bases and 0 bases respectively, leaving an intervening sequence of 15 bases. CDR1 and CDR2 are read off the germline V gene (reference sequence) as MNHEY and SMNVEV.

This clonotype appeared many times. Its recognized antigen is unknown. No base quality values were provided; no much bigger clone lies one nucleotide off. This specimen consisted of PBMCs from the stem cell graft donor, obtained from the stem cell graft. The chain is encoded by TRBV27 joined to TRBJ2-3; the D gene lacks a confident call. The TCR sequence derives from a human donor who donated a stem cell graft to a child with acute lymphoblastic leukemia. The CDR3 region: CASSPRPAGSTDTQYF. The nucleotide sequence reads as follows: TGTGCCAGCAGTCCCAGACCGGCTGGGAGCACAGATACGCAGTATTTT.